This T cell receptor beta chain was sequenced in a study of blood T cells in healthy people across ages. Primed by a sample-barcoded 5' primer and a J-beta primer mix, a second PCR proceeded for about 6 to 11 cycles. TCRdb reprocessed the 5' RACE reads via MiXCR and lists one record per CDR3 protein. The data hold some 1,800,000 distinct CDR3 sequences, with 39% observed a single time. Each donor had approximately 10 milliliters of peripheral blood drawn. V was pared by 4 bases and J by 2 bases, with 13 bases of the junction left unmatched. The CDR3 is 17 residues long. Germline V gene lookup returns CDR1 MNHNS and CDR2 SASEGT.

The clonotype originates from a human donor in good health. The material sequenced was blood. The V call is TRBV6-1, the J call TRBJ2-7, with 8 bases fitting TRBD1. The CDR3 sequence: CASSALLGTGATYEQYF. The CDR3 bases are TGTGCCAGCAGTGCCCTCCTCGGGACAGGTGCTACCTACGAGCAGTACTTC.